These 31 T cell receptor beta chains were all obtained from the same sample, sequenced in a study of early T cells in non-severe SARS-CoV-2 infection. TCRdb reanalysed the 5' RACE reads using MiXCR and keeps one entry per CDR3 protein. Of more than 50,000 distinct CDR3 sequences listed, less than 15% are singletons. Sample: whole blood, taken at baseline. The receptors shown here come from an adult who was a healthcare worker with PCR-confirmed SARS-CoV-2 infection or an uninfected control (not recorded which).

The sample holds a few counts of this clonotype. This sequence joins TRBV10-1 and TRBJ1-1; D is perhaps TRBD1 (5 bases). Germline V gene sequence: CDR1 WNHNN, CDR2 SYGVQD (reference sequence). Between the trimmed V and J ends, which lost 0 bases and 3 bases, there was a span of 11 bases. This CDR3 is 15 amino acids long. As DNA, the CDR3 is TGCGCCAGCAGTGAGTCCCAGGGTTGGGACACTGAAGCTTTCTTT. Its protein product is CASSESQGWDTEAFF.

This chain joins TRBV18 and TRBJ2-7; 7 nucleotides line up with TRBD2. The CDR3 covers 13 residues. Germline CDR1 reads KGHSH; CDR2 reads LQKENI. After removal of 4 bases from V and 3 bases from J, the junction contained 3 bases not matched to a gene. The CDR3 protein is CASSRGGIYEQYF. The CDR3 coding sequence is TGTGCCAGCTCACGGGGAGGGATCTACGAGCAGTACTTC. Using reference TRBV18 and TRBJ2-7 for the parts outside the CDR3, the full variable domain is NAGVMQNPRHLVRRRGQEARLRCSPMKGHSHVYWYRQLPEEGLKFMVYLQKENIIDESGMPKERFSAEFPKEGPSILRIQQVVRGDSAAYFCASSRGGIYEQYFGPGTRLTVT.

The chain joins TRBV5-4 to TRBJ1-5, with TRBD1 matching 7 bases. Looked up from germline, CDR1 is SGHNT and CDR2 is YYREEE (reference sequence). This CDR3 spans 16 amino acids. Trimming at V came to 5 bases and at J to 9 bases, leaving 17 bases not matched to a gene. The CDR3 sequence: CASRTRGGGSLVPQHF. The CDR3 DNA sequence: TGTGCCAGCAGAACACGTGGAGGGGGCTCTTTAGTGCCCCAGCATTTT.

By share, this clonotype ranks as medium-sized. The junction departs from germline at one end; a sequencing error may be responsible. The V call is TRBV12-3 or TRBV12-4, the J call TRBJ2-1, with a possible D match to TRBD2 (5 bases). The CDR3 totals 12 residues. CDR3 sequence (DNA): TGTGCCAGCAGTCCCTCCCGAGGGCTCGGGATCTTC. Protein product: CASSPSRGLGIF.

V is TRBV14 and J is TRBJ1-1, with D possibly TRBD1 on 5 matching bases. V dropped 4 bases and J dropped 6 bases, with 15 bases sitting between them. The CDR3 covers 14 residues. Germline V CDR1 and CDR2: SGHDN, FVKESK. CDR3 sequence (DNA): TGTGCCAGCAGCCGAGGGACGGCCGTGGCTGAAGCTTTCTTT. Its translation is CASSRGTAVAEAFF.

This clonotype has more than one count but fewer than ten. The V call is TRBV19, the J call TRBJ1-4, with D hard to call. Trimming pared 0 bases from V and 4 bases from J, leaving 15 bases between. Germline values: CDR1 LNHDA, CDR2 SQIVND (reference sequence). The CDR3 loop spans 17 amino acids. The CDR3 spells CASSIDRLRPINEKLFF. In nucleotides, the CDR3 is TGTGCCAGTAGTATAGATCGCCTTCGACCTATTAATGAAAAACTGTTTTTT.

This clonotype turned up a few times. The chain employs TRBV3-1 and TRBJ2-5; TRBD2 matches 10 bases. Per germline, CDR1 LGHDT and CDR2 YNNKEL (reference sequence). With V trimmed by 3 bases and J by 3 bases, 10 bases remained unmatched. CDR3 size: 17 residues. CDR3 bases: TGTGCCAGCAGCCATAATCTAGCGGGAGTGGGCGAAGAGACCCAGTACTTC. Amino acids: CASSHNLAGVGEETQYF.

The V gene is TRBV21-1, the J gene TRBJ2-4; the table assigns TRBD1, which was not confirmed against the DNA. TRBV21-1 is designated a pseudogene. The CDR3 loop spans 14 amino acids. CDR3 coding DNA: TGTGCCAGCAGCAAATGGTACCGGACGCCCCTTCAGTACTTC. This encodes CASSKWYRTPLQYF.

The chain combines TRBV5-1 with TRBJ2-1; D is unclear. The germline V gene encodes CDR1 SGHRS and CDR2 YFSETQ. The CDR3 contains 14 residues. V gave up 0 bases and J gave up 4 bases, with 8 bases separating them. The CDR3 region has the DNA TGCGCCAGCAGCTTGGGCCAGGAATACAATGAGCAGTTCTTC. Residues: CASSLGQEYNEQFF.

The chain uses TRBV6-2 or TRBV6-3 and TRBJ2-2, with D possibly TRBD2 on 5 matching bases. V shed 11 bases and J shed 6 bases, with 16 bases lying between them. The CDR3 spans 13 residues. The germline V gene encodes CDR1 MNHEY and CDR2 SVGEGT. CDR3 nucleotide sequence: TGTGCCTCAACCCTCGGGATTCCCGGGGAGCTGTTTTTT. Translation gives CASTLGIPGELFF.

In this sample, this clonotype turned up a few times. The chain recombines TRBV14 with TRBJ2-3, with D maybe TRBD1 (5 bases). The CDR3 sequence is 17 residues long. Germline-derived CDR1 and CDR2 are SGHDN and FVKESK. Trimming shortened V by 4 bases and J by 0 bases, and 17 bases separated the two germline ends. The CDR3 protein is CASSPRKGLGSTDTQYF. The CDR3 DNA follows: TGTGCCAGCAGCCCCAGAAAGGGGCTTGGTAGCACAGATACGCAGTATTTT. Supplemented by reference TRBV14 and TRBJ2-3, the full variable domain reads EAGVTQFPSHSVIEKGQTVTLRCDPISGHDNLYWYRRVMGKEIKFLLHFVKESKQDESGMPNNRFLAERTGGTYSTLKVQPAELEDSGVYFCASSPRKGLGSTDTQYFGPGTRLTVL.

The V and J genes are TRBV7-9 and TRBJ1-4; D not resolved. Trimming took 2 bases from V and 11 from J, leaving 15 bases between them. The germline gives CDR1 SEHNR, CDR2 FQNEAQ (reference sequence). This CDR3 region has 14 residues. CDR3 nucleotides: TGTGCCAGCAGCTTAAAGCAGGACTCTGAGAAACTGTTTTTT. Protein product: CASSLKQDSEKLFF.

The CDR3 DNA is TGTGCCAGCAGCCCGACGGCGGGAGTGGCAGATACGCAGTATTTT. It specifies CASSPTAGVADTQYF. The chain carries TRBV7-7 and TRBJ2-3; 7 nucleotides match TRBD2. This CDR3 contains 15 residues. J gave up 4 bases and V 5 bases, and 9 bases lay outside the gene matches. CDR1 and CDR2 from the germline V gene are SSHAT and FNYEAQ (reference sequence).

The count of this clonotype is one. This chain uses TRBV18 with TRBJ2-3, with no clear D. The CDR3 has 16 residues. Germline V gene sequence: CDR1 KGHSH, CDR2 LQKENI. Between the trimmed V and J ends, which lost 4 bases and 0 bases, there was a span of 14 bases. This CDR3 reads CASSLFGKESTDTQYF. In DNA form, the CDR3 reads TGTGCCAGCTCACTTTTCGGTAAGGAGAGCACAGATACGCAGTATTTT.

This clonotype was counted ten times or more. V and J are TRBV11-2 and TRBJ1-1; a possible D gene is TRBD1 (5 bases). Germline V gene data show CDR1 as SGHAT and CDR2 as FQNNGV. V lost 5 bases to trimming and J lost 5 bases, with 27 bases between them. The CDR3 is 18 residues long. Written as DNA, the CDR3 is TGTGCCAGCAGCCCAGTATTGCAGGGAAAAGGAGGAGGAACTGAAGCTTTCTTT. Residues: CASSPVLQGKGGGTEAFF.

This clonotype was counted only a few times. The chain has TRBV9 and TRBJ2-2; no clear D gene. The CDR3 is made up of 12 amino acids. Germline loops: CDR1 SGDLS, CDR2 YYNGEE. Trimming took off 2 bases at V and 5 bases at J, with 4 bases between the two ends. This CDR3 reads CASSVLTGELFF. CDR3 nucleotides: TGTGCCAGCAGCGTCTTGACCGGGGAGCTGTTTTTT.

This clonotype has a handful of counts. The chain links TRBV29-1 to TRBJ1-1; the D gene is possibly TRBD1 (6 bases). The CDR3 sequence is 18 residues long. Trimming took 6 bases from V and 0 from J, leaving 26 bases between them. The germline V gene has CDR1 SQVTM and CDR2 ANQGSEA. CDR3 DNA sequence: TGCAGCGTCGAACCCGAGGTTTGGACAGCAAACATGAACACTGAAGCTTTCTTT. Amino acids: CSVEPEVWTANMNTEAFF.

The chain is built from TRBV29-1 and TRBJ2-3; the match to TRBD2 covers 10 bases. Germline CDR1 is SQVTM and CDR2 is ANQGSEA. After removal of 5 bases from V and 3 bases from J, the junction contained 5 bases not matched to a gene. This CDR3 contains 14 residues. CDR3 nucleotide sequence: TGCAGCGTTCCACCTAGCGGGAGAACAGATACGCAGTATTTT. Protein sequence: CSVPPSGRTDTQYF.

This clonotype was observed many times. The rearrangement uses TRBV7-2 and TRBJ2-1; D ambiguous. This CDR3 is 15 amino acids long. With 2 bases removed from V and 4 bases from J, the gap between germline ends came to 12 bases. The germline CDR1 and CDR2 sequences are SGHTA and FQGNSA. The CDR3, as DNA: TGTGCCAGCAGCTTACGACTGATCGGGTACAATGAGCAGTTCTTC. This encodes CASSLRLIGYNEQFF.

This clonotype was seen repeatedly, ten times or more. The chain carries TRBV7-2 and TRBJ2-2; D possibly corresponds to TRBD2 (5 bases). Germline assignment: CDR1 SGHTA and CDR2 FQGNSA. The CDR3 is made up of 15 amino acids. Trimming took 6 bases from V and 1 from J, leaving 12 bases between them. CDR3 region: CASRILLGNTGELFF. The CDR3, as DNA: TGTGCCAGCAGGATCTTACTAGGGAACACCGGGGAGCTGTTTTTT.

This clonotype was seen a few times. V is TRBV11-2 and J is TRBJ2-5, with D hard to call. Germline loops: CDR1 SGHAT, CDR2 FQNNGV. The ends were cut back, 3 bases at V and 2 bases at J, with 7 bases in the middle. This CDR3 is 13 amino acids long. The CDR3 bases are TGTGCCAGCAGCTTTACAGATCAAGAGACCCAGTACTTC. This sequence encodes CASSFTDQETQYF.

The chain is built from TRBV10-1 and TRBJ1-6; no definite D call. The germline gives CDR1 WNHNN, CDR2 SYGVQD (reference sequence). The germline V and J ends were trimmed by 4 bases and 0 bases, with 13 bases remaining between them. This CDR3 is 17 amino acids long. In DNA form, the CDR3 reads TGCGCCAGCAGTGTGGTTGCCCAGAGCTCCTATAATTCACCCCTCCACTTT. As protein: CASSVVAQSSYNSPLHF.

A few counts support this clonotype. V gene TRBV10-2 combines with J gene TRBJ2-6; D may be TRBD2 (5 bases). The germline V and J ends were trimmed by 4 bases and 1 base, with 11 bases remaining between them. This CDR3 region has 16 residues. Germline CDR1 is WSHSY and CDR2 is SAAADI. CDR3 in DNA: TGCGCCAGCAGTGTAGGGTCGGGGTCTGGGGCCAACGTCCTGACTTTC. Translating it yields CASSVGSGSGANVLTF.

The sample holds many counts of this clonotype. The CDR3 region is CASSSGQIQETQYF. The CDR3 DNA reads TGTGCCAGCAGTTCCGGACAAATTCAAGAGACCCAGTACTTC. This rearrangement joins TRBV5-4 to TRBJ2-5, with a tentative D call TRBD1 (5 bases). V lost 5 bases and J lost 2, with 13 bases in between. The CDR3 contains 14 residues. Looked up from germline, CDR1 is SGHNT and CDR2 is YYREEE (reference sequence).

This chain connects TRBV11-2 to TRBJ2-3; 7 nucleotides align to TRBD1. Trimming cost V 2 bases and J 0 bases; bases outside gene matches: 5. The CDR3 is 16 amino acids. Germline V gene data show CDR1 as SGHAT and CDR2 as FQNNGV. The CDR3 DNA reads TGTGCCAGCAGCTTACGCCGGGACAGTAGCACAGATACGCAGTATTTT. Translation gives CASSLRRDSSTDTQYF.

This clonotype was counted only a few times. V usage is TRBV7-2 and J usage is TRBJ2-1; maybe TRBD2 (5 bases). With 5 bases removed from V and 0 bases from J, the gap between germline ends came to 11 bases. This CDR3 region has 15 residues. Looked up from germline, CDR1 is SGHTA and CDR2 is FQGNSA. The CDR3 DNA is TGTGCCAGCAGCGTCGGACTCGCCTCCTACAATGAGCAGTTCTTC. Translating it yields CASSVGLASYNEQFF.

The chain links TRBV9 to TRBJ2-5; D is perhaps TRBD1 (6 bases). This CDR3 contains 14 residues. Deletions cut 0 bases from V and 5 bases from J, with 11 bases between. CDR1 and CDR2 (germline): SGDLS, YYNGEE. The chain's CDR3 is CASSVESQGETQYF. CDR3 nucleotides: TGTGCCAGCAGCGTAGAGTCTCAGGGGGAGACCCAGTACTTC. The variable domain in full, completed from reference TRBV9 and TRBJ2-5, reads DSGVTQTPKHLITATGQRVTLRCSPRSGDLSVYWYQQSLDQGLQFLIQYYNGEERAKGNILERFSAQQFPDLHSELNLSSLELGDSALYFCASSVESQGETQYFGPGTRLLVL.

This clonotype was detected ten times or more. The chain links TRBV4-3 to TRBJ1-6; TRBD1 matches at 8 bases. The CDR3 consists of 17 residues. V shed 0 bases, J shed 11 bases, and the junction held 12 bases outside the gene matches. Germline values: CDR1 LGHNA, CDR2 YSLEER. The CDR3 reads CASSQDRGQASGAPLHF. The CDR3 DNA reads as TGCGCCAGCAGCCAAGACCGGGGACAGGCATCCGGAGCACCCCTCCACTTT.

This clonotype was found a few times. The chain has TRBV7-2 and TRBJ2-3; D not resolved. Germline V gives CDR1 SGHTA, CDR2 FQGNSA. V lost 1 base and J lost 6, with 17 bases in between. This CDR3 spans 16 amino acids. This CDR3 reads CASSLGMGWGTDTQYF. DNA of the CDR3: TGTGCCAGCAGCTTAGGAATGGGCTGGGGAACCGATACGCAGTATTTT.

The sample holds many counts of this clonotype. The CDR3 region has the DNA TGTGCCAGCAGCTTAGGACGGAGTTCTAACTATGGCTACACCTTC. This gives the protein CASSLGRSSNYGYTF. The V call is TRBV7-9, the J call TRBJ1-2; the D is unclear. In germline, CDR1 is SEHNR, CDR2 FQNEAQ (reference sequence). V was clipped by 1 base and J by 0 bases, with 9 bases between them. The CDR3 contains 15 residues.

CDR3 in amino acids: CASSPRGTGNTIYF. The CDR3 nucleotides are TGTGCCAGCAGCCCGCGGGGGACTGGAAACACCATATATTTT. The V and J genes are TRBV7-9 and TRBJ1-3; tentative D call: TRBD1 (5 bases). Trimming cost V 5 bases and J 2 bases, with 10 bases left between them. Looked up from germline, CDR1 is SEHNR and CDR2 is FQNEAQ (reference sequence). CDR3 size: 14 residues.